This T cell receptor (beta chain) was captured by sequencing in a study of blood T cell repertoires in COVID-19. About the research overall: Acute and convalescent COVID-19 samples came from the United States, Italy and Spain. Nucleic acid was either cDNA or gDNA, and it came from T cells, B-cell-depleted T cells, or PBMCs.

The CDR3 sequence is 11 residues long. Germline V gene data show CDR1 as SEHNR and CDR2 as FQNEAQ (reference sequence). Trimming left V 5 bases short and J 8 bases short, with 9 bases between. The table came from immunoSEQ multiplex PCR; TCRdb's copy has only in-frame clones and leaves some out. This sample has over 200,000 clones; 84% occur once, and the top ten carry about 1.7%. The sequence was obtained from a man aged 60 to 69 who had recovered from COVID-19. Sequenced input: PBMCs or T cells enriched from blood (not recorded which). This rearrangement joins TRBV7-9 to TRBJ1-2, with no clear D. CDR3 DNA sequence: TGTGCCAGCAGCCCCGGACTCGGCTACACCTTC. It translates to CASSPGLGYTF.